The 30 T cell receptor beta chains below were found in one sample sequenced in a study of T-cell reconstitution after alpha-beta-depleted transplantation in children. This sample's TCRbeta library carried unique molecular identifier barcodes. TCRdb reprocessed the PCR reads via MiXCR and lists one record per CDR3 protein. The sample holds some 840,000 distinct CDR3 sequences, roughly 16% seen once. The sample in question was PBMCs, mostly from graft donor cells, obtained 360 days after TCRalphabeta/CD19-depleted stem cell transplant. These receptor sequences come from a male patient between 5 and 17 years old who had a stem cell transplant for acute lymphoblastic leukemia, so the T cells may come from the graft donor.

The chain carries TRBV7-2 and TRBJ2-1; 15 positions agree with TRBD2. Germline CDR1 is SGHTA and CDR2 is FQGNSA. Germline trimming cut 4 bases from V and 9 bases from J; bases unmatched to any gene: 7. This CDR3 contains 16 residues. CDR3 protein: CASSSRTSGRGGEQFF. Written as DNA, the CDR3 is TGTGCCAGCAGCTCCAGGACTAGCGGGAGGGGGGGTGAGCAGTTCTTC. The full variable domain, its missing parts supplied by reference TRBV7-2 and TRBJ2-1, is GAGVSQSPSNKVTEKGKDVELRCDPISGHTALYWYRQSLGQGLEFLIYFQGNSAPDKSGLPSDRFSAERTGGSVSTLTIQRTQQEDSAVYLCASSSRTSGRGGEQFFGPGTRLTVL.

The J gene is TRBJ1-2, the V gene TRBV29-1; possibly TRBD1 for D (6 bases). Trimming left V 6 bases short and J 5 bases short, with 10 bases between. Germline values: CDR1 SQVTM, CDR2 ANQGSEA. This CDR3 is 11 amino acids long. CDR3 region: CSVSQGYGYTF. The DNA of the CDR3 is TGCAGCGTATCACAGGGATATGGCTACACCTTC.

The chain couples TRBV29-1 to TRBJ1-2, with D tentatively TRBD1 (5 bases). The CDR3 has 13 amino acids. Per the germline V gene, CDR1 is SQVTM and CDR2 is ANQGSEA. V was clipped by 4 bases and J by 0 bases, with 9 bases between them. The chain's CDR3 is CSVGRGTNYGYTF. The DNA for the CDR3 is TGCAGCGTTGGTAGGGGAACTAACTATGGCTACACCTTC. The variable domain in full, with the rest retrieved from reference TRBV29-1 and TRBJ1-2, is SAVISQKPSRDICQRGTSLTIQCQVDSQVTMMFWYRQQPGQSLTLIATANQGSEATYESGFVIDKFPISRPNLTFSTLTVSNMSPEDSSIYLCSVGRGTNYGYTFGSGTRLTVV.

This clonotype occurred many times. CDR3 DNA: TGCAGCGTGGCCGGGTCTAGCGGAGCAAGCACAGATACGCAGTATTTT. Translation: CSVAGSSGASTDTQYF. The genes are TRBV29-1 and TRBJ2-3; 7 nucleotides line up with TRBD2. V lost 6 bases, J lost 0 bases, and 12 bases stayed unmatched. The CDR3 contains 16 residues. Germline CDR1 and CDR2: SQVTM and ANQGSEA.

This clonotype was seen at least ten times. The chain joins TRBV4-2 to TRBJ2-6; D remains ambiguous. The V gene lost 1 base and the J gene lost 6 bases, with 4 bases spanning the gap. CDR1 LGHNA and CDR2 YNFKEQ come from the germline V gene. The CDR3 has 13 residues. CDR3 coding DNA: TGTGCCAGCAGCCAAGTCTCGGCCAACGTCCTGACTTTC. Amino acids: CASSQVSANVLTF.

This clonotype was observed a single time. The genes are TRBV5-1 and TRBJ2-4; TRBD2 agrees at 7 bases. This CDR3 has 19 residues. CDR1 and CDR2 (germline): SGHRS, YFSETQ. Unmatched junction bases numbered 12, after V lost 0 bases and J lost 0 bases. This CDR3 is CASSLALAGEGPAKNIQYF. The CDR3 bases are TGCGCCAGCAGCTTGGCTCTCGCCGGGGAGGGGCCAGCCAAAAACATTCAGTACTTC.

This clonotype has a handful of counts. The chain recombines TRBV5-4 with TRBJ2-7; tentative D call: TRBD1 (6 bases). V dropped 4 bases and J dropped 2 bases, with 13 bases sitting between them. This CDR3 has 14 amino acids. CDR1 is SGHNT and CDR2 is YYREEE in the germline V gene (reference sequence). Here the CDR3 DNA reads TGTGCCAGCAGCAACCGGACAGCTGCCTACGAGCAGTACTTC. It codes for CASSNRTAAYEQYF. Filled out from reference TRBV5-4 and TRBJ2-7, the complete variable domain reads ETGVTQSPTHLIKTRGQQVTLRCSSQSGHNTVSWYQQALGQGPQFIFQYYREEENGRGNFPPRFSGLQFPNYSSELNVNALELDDSALYLCASSNRTAAYEQYFGPGTRLTVT.

At least ten counts were recorded for this clonotype. V and J are TRBV24-1 and TRBJ2-5, with 9 bases fitting TRBD1. V was clipped by 3 bases and J by 5 bases; unmatched bases: 9. The CDR3 length is 16 residues. Per germline, CDR1 KGHDR and CDR2 SFDVKD. The CDR3 DNA reads TGTGCCACCAGTGATGCACCTTACAGGGGGCCTGAGACCCAGTACTTC. Its translation: CATSDAPYRGPETQYF.

This clonotype was seen a handful of times. The chain links TRBV18 to TRBJ1-5; no clear D. The ends were cut back, 4 bases at V and 0 bases at J, with 13 bases in the middle. Germline-derived CDR1 and CDR2 are KGHSH and LQKENI. The CDR3 loop spans 16 amino acids. The CDR3 DNA is TGTGCCAGCTCACTCGGACTCCTAAATAGCAATCAGCCCCAGCATTTT. It is translated as CASSLGLLNSNQPQHF.

This chain joins TRBV20-1 and TRBJ2-7, with 7 bases lining up with TRBD2. CDR3 length: 14 amino acids. Germline values: CDR1 DFQATT, CDR2 SNEGSKA (reference sequence). The V and J ends lost 0 bases and 2 bases, in that order; junction bases with no gene match: 4. CDR3 loop: CSARDQAGTYEQYF. Here the CDR3 DNA reads TGCAGTGCTAGAGATCAAGCGGGAACCTACGAGCAGTACTTC.

This clonotype was counted at least ten times. This chain joins TRBV7-7 and TRBJ2-5; 7 positions agree with TRBD1. Germline CDR1 is SSHAT and CDR2 is FNYEAQ (reference sequence). The trim removed 8 bases at V and 4 bases at J, leaving 13 bases unmatched. The CDR3 covers 15 residues. In nucleotides, the CDR3 is TGTGCCAGCGGGGTTTCCGGGACAGAAACAGAGACCCAGTACTTC. It is translated as CASGVSGTETETQYF.

This clonotype was found a few times. This CDR3 is CASFRLAGVYNEQFF. The CDR3 region has the DNA TGTGCCAGCTTTAGACTAGCGGGAGTTTACAATGAGCAGTTCTTC. This sequence joins TRBV27 and TRBJ2-1; 12 positions agree with TRBD2. The germline gives CDR1 MNHEY, CDR2 SMNVEV (reference sequence). The J segment lost 4 bases and the V segment lost 8 bases, leaving 6 bases of the junction unmatched. This CDR3 is 15 amino acids long.

This clonotype has just a few counts. This chain joins TRBV6-5 and TRBJ1-5, with D maybe TRBD1 (6 bases). There are 16 residues in the CDR3. Germline V gene data show CDR1 as MNHEY and CDR2 as SVGAGI. V was shortened by 5 bases and J by 4 bases, with 18 bases between the two germline ends. The CDR3 DNA is TGTGCCAGCAGTAACCGGGACATAGGCCTTAATCAGCCCCAGCATTTT. It encodes CASSNRDIGLNQPQHF.

The chain has TRBV20-1 and TRBJ2-7; 13 nucleotides match TRBD2. Germline CDR1 and CDR2: DFQATT and SNEGSKA (reference sequence). CDR3 length: 19 residues. V trimming: 5 bases; J trimming: 5 bases; junction bases outside the gene matches: 21. CDR3 in amino acids: CSAPSIGTSGMGGRNEQYF. CDR3 DNA sequence: TGCAGTGCTCCCTCGATTGGGACTAGCGGGATGGGTGGAAGAAACGAGCAGTACTTC.

This clonotype was found a few times. J is TRBJ2-7 and V is TRBV9, with 7 bases lining up with TRBD1. Germline V gene sequence: CDR1 SGDLS, CDR2 YYNGEE. J was trimmed by 7 bases and V by 3 bases; bases with no gene match: 10. This CDR3 contains 14 residues. The CDR3 loop is CASSARQGPREQYF. The CDR3 DNA reads TGTGCCAGCAGCGCAAGACAGGGCCCTAGGGAGCAGTACTTC.

This clonotype was seen at least ten times. This sequence joins TRBV5-1 and TRBJ2-3; 7 bases are a match to TRBD2. CDR1 is SGHRS, CDR2 YFSETQ, per germline. This CDR3 is built from 18 residues. After removal of 4 bases from V and 1 base from J, the junction contained 15 bases not matched to a gene. The CDR3 bases are TGCGCCAGCAGCACTGGGAGCGGGATTGGACGTGGCACAGATACGCAGTATTTT. Protein: CASSTGSGIGRGTDTQYF. The full variable domain, its missing parts supplied by reference TRBV5-1 and TRBJ2-3, is KAGVTQTPRYLIKTRGQQVTLSCSPISGHRSVSWYQQTPGQGLQFLFEYFSETQRNKGNFPGRFSGRQFSNSRSEMNVSTLELGDSALYLCASSTGSGIGRGTDTQYFGPGTRLTVL.

This clonotype was found a few times. The CDR3 region is CASSVTSGINTGELFF. The CDR3 region has the DNA TGTGCCAGCAGCGTTACTAGCGGGATTAACACCGGGGAGCTGTTTTTT. V usage is TRBV11-2 and J usage is TRBJ2-2; 10 bases line up with TRBD2. Germline V gene sequence: CDR1 SGHAT, CDR2 FQNNGV. The CDR3 covers 16 residues. V dropped 5 bases and J dropped 2; count of bases not matched to a gene: 5. The whole variable domain, remainder taken from reference TRBV11-2 and TRBJ2-2, is EAGVAQSPRYKIIEKRQSVAFWCNPISGHATLYWYQQILGQGPKLLIQFQNNGVVDDSQLPKDRFSAERLKGVDSTLKIQPAKLEDSAVYLCASSVTSGINTGELFFGEGSRLTVL.

V and J are TRBV12-3 or TRBV12-4 and TRBJ2-3; D is possibly TRBD1 or TRBD2 (5 bases each). The CDR3 has 14 amino acids. The V and J ends lost 5 bases and 5 bases respectively, with 14 bases between them. CDR3 DNA sequence: TGTGCCAGCAGTCCCGGGGCACGAGGAGATACGCAGTATTTT. Encoded protein: CASSPGARGDTQYF.

This clonotype turned up a few times. This CDR3 reads CASSLERWFYEQYF. The CDR3 nucleotides are TGTGCCAGCAGTTTGGAGCGGTGGTTTTACGAGCAGTACTTC. The chain combines TRBV12-3 or TRBV12-4 with TRBJ2-7, with D possibly being TRBD2 (5 bases). V dropped 3 bases and J dropped 4 bases, with 13 bases sitting between them. The CDR3 runs to 14 residues.

The V and J genes are TRBV6-5 and TRBJ2-2, with 10 bases aligning to TRBD2. With 0 bases clipped from V and 0 bases from J, the junction kept 7 bases outside the gene matches. This CDR3 comprises 19 residues. Germline V lookup: CDR1 MNHEY, CDR2 SVGAGI. This chain's CDR3 is CASSYSGGLAYANTGELFF. The CDR3 DNA reads as TGTGCCAGCAGTTACTCGGGGGGACTAGCGTACGCGAACACCGGGGAGCTGTTTTTT.

This clonotype turned up a few times. V is TRBV3-1 and J is TRBJ2-5; TRBD2 is a possible D gene (6 bases). V was clipped by 2 bases and J by 2 bases, with 12 bases between them. The CDR3 runs 15 residues. Germline assignment: CDR1 LGHDT and CDR2 YNNKEL (reference sequence). The CDR3 DNA reads as TGTGCCAGCAGCCAAAGGGAGGCGGTTCAAGAGACCCAGTACTTC. This encodes CASSQREAVQETQYF.

V gene TRBV5-1 combines with J gene TRBJ2-2, with TRBD2 matching over 8 bases. The CDR3 contains 15 residues. After removal of 7 bases from V and 1 base from J, the junction contained 6 bases not matched to a gene. Germline loops: CDR1 SGHRS, CDR2 YFSETQ. CDR3 in amino acids: CASDPSGGNTGELFF. CDR3 in DNA: TGCGCCAGCGATCCGAGCGGGGGGAACACCGGGGAGCTGTTTTTT.

This clonotype has a handful of counts. This sequence joins TRBV5-1 and TRBJ2-7; 13 nucleotides align to TRBD2. Unmatched junction bases numbered 6, after V lost 4 bases and J lost 5 bases. The CDR3 spans 15 residues. The germline V gene encodes CDR1 SGHRS and CDR2 YFSETQ. The CDR3 DNA sequence: TGCGCCAGCAGCGGACTAGCGGGAGAGATGGACGAGCAGTACTTC. Its translation is CASSGLAGEMDEQYF.

In its sample, this clonotype was seen a few times. The rearrangement uses TRBV20-1 and TRBJ2-5; TRBD2 aligns across 9 bases. The CDR3 is 15 residues long. J was trimmed by 3 bases and V by 3 bases; bases with no gene match: 8. CDR1 DFQATT and CDR2 SNEGSKA come from the germline V gene (reference sequence). As DNA, the CDR3 is TGCAGTGCTAGGTCGGCGGGAGGGCGGGAAGAGACCCAGTACTTC. Translating gives CSARSAGGREETQYF.

This clonotype was seen a few times. V and J are TRBV7-2 and TRBJ2-3; 11 bases are a match to TRBD2. Per the germline V gene, CDR1 is SGHTA and CDR2 is FQGNSA. The CDR3 extends over 17 amino acids. Unmatched junction bases numbered 10, after V lost 5 bases and J lost 3 bases. Written as DNA, the CDR3 is TGTGCCAGCAGCCCCAGACTAGCGGGACTACCGACAGATACGCAGTATTTT. Translating gives CASSPRLAGLPTDTQYF.

This clonotype was seen a few times. The chain combines TRBV20-1 with TRBJ2-7; the match to TRBD2 covers 8 bases. CDR1 DFQATT and CDR2 SNEGSKA come from the germline V gene (reference sequence). Trimming at V came to 6 bases and at J to 3 bases, leaving 7 bases not matched to a gene. The CDR3 is 13 amino acids. The CDR3 DNA reads TGCAGTGCCATTGGCGGGAGGATCTACGAGCAGTACTTC. This translates into CSAIGGRIYEQYF.

The chain links TRBV19 to TRBJ2-1; D is undetermined. The CDR3 has 15 residues. V was clipped by 8 bases and J by 3 bases, with 17 bases between them. Per germline, CDR1 LNHDA and CDR2 SQIVND (reference sequence). The chain's CDR3 is CASARPNMSYNEQFF. The DNA for the CDR3 is TGTGCCAGTGCCCGACCGAATATGAGCTACAATGAGCAGTTCTTC.

This clonotype showed up just a few times. The CDR3 coding sequence is TGTGCCAGCAGCCCCTACGGTCGCTTGGTTGAAGCTTTCTTT. It specifies CASSPYGRLVEAFF. The rearrangement links TRBV7-8 to TRBJ1-1; D gene ambiguous. The CDR3 is made up of 14 amino acids. Trimming removed 5 bases at V and 7 bases at J, with 17 bases between. Germline V gives CDR1 SGHVS, CDR2 FQNEAQ.

The genes are TRBV7-2 and TRBJ2-7; 12 nucleotides agree with TRBD2. With V trimmed by 4 bases and J by 7 bases, 14 bases remained unmatched. CDR1 SGHTA and CDR2 FQGNSA come from the germline V gene. The CDR3 loop spans 17 amino acids. The CDR3 is CASSSPPGGLAGREQYF. The CDR3, as DNA: TGTGCCAGCAGCTCTCCCCCAGGCGGACTAGCGGGAAGGGAGCAGTACTTC.

This clonotype was detected a few times. The V and J genes are TRBV20-1 and TRBJ2-7; D ambiguous. The germline gives CDR1 DFQATT, CDR2 SNEGSKA (reference sequence). With 3 bases removed from V and 7 bases from J, the gap between germline ends came to 19 bases. The CDR3 loop spans 14 amino acids. In nucleotides, the CDR3 is TGCAGTGCTAGTTCGCTGGGAAGTCTACGAGAGCAGTACTTC. Translating gives CSASSLGSLREQYF.